The rows below give T cell receptor beta chains drawn from one sample of a study of shared clonotypes between healthy human individuals. This table comes from immunoSEQ multiplex PCR, and its TCRdb copy is limited to in-frame clones, with some not included. The repertoire has about 1.9 million clones, about 93% of them found once; the top ten carry approximately 1.6%. The sample taken for sequencing was naive CD8+ T cells from PBMCs. Receptors originate from a man between 18 and 29 years old in good health. Some clones in this sample may be carry-over from other donors' samples. The CDR3 runs from the conserved cysteine through the conserved F or W. A D gene is named only where the DNA matches it firmly. The size field is filled for only some rows; it gives once, few, many or a size class.

TRBV6-1,-,TRBJ2-3,-,15,TGTGCCAGCAGTGTCGGGCCGGGACTCACAGATACGCAGTATTTT,CASSVGPGLTDTQYF
TRBV5-1,TRBD2,TRBJ2-2,-,17,TGCGCCAGCAGCTTGGTGGTACTAGCGGGTGGAACCGGGGAGCTGTTTTTT,CASSLVVLAGGTGELFF
TRBV19,-,TRBJ2-7,-,12,TGTGCCAGTAGCCCGACAGGCCACGAGCAGTACTTC,CASSPTGHEQYF
TRBV5-1,TRBD2,TRBJ2-7,-,17,TGCGCCAGCAGCTTGAGGTCGGGAGGGCCTAGTTTATACGAGCAGTACTTC,CASSLRSGGPSLYEQYF
TRBV28,-,TRBJ1-5,once,13,TGTGCCAGCAGACCTGACAGGAATCAGCCCCAGCATTTT,CASRPDRNQPQHF
TRBV5-4,-,TRBJ2-7,-,12,TGTGCCAGCAGCTTGGATTTCTACGAGCAGTACTTC,CASSLDFYEQYF
TRBV6-4,TRBD2,TRBJ2-3,-,15,TGTGCCAGTGCCTCGGACGCGGGAGGCGGAGATACGCAGTATTTT,CASASDAGGGDTQYF
TRBV28,-,TRBJ1-1,-,16,TGTGCCAGCAGTGCTATCCCGATGTGGGGGCACACTGAAGCTTTCTTT,CASSAIPMWGHTEAFF
TRBV25-1,TRBD2,TRBJ2-7,once,12,TGTGCCAGCATGCGGGGGGCCAACGAGCAGTACTTC,CASMRGANEQYF
TRBV7-2,TRBD2,TRBJ2-3,-,16,TGTGCCAGCAGCGGGATTCTAGCGGGAGCCGCAGATACGCAGTATTTT,CASSGILAGAADTQYF
TRBV5-1,TRBD1,TRBJ2-6,-,17,TGCGCCAGCTCCCTATTACCAGGGGGCTCTGGGGCCAACGTCCTGACTTTC,CASSLLPGGSGANVLTF
TRBV19,TRBD1,TRBJ2-7,-,14,TGTGCCAGTAGCTCCGGGACAGGGATCGGCGAGCAGTACTTC,CASSSGTGIGEQYF
TRBV13,-,TRBJ2-1,-,17,TGTGCCAGCAGCGGGGTACGGCAGGCCTTTGGGGAGAATGAGCAGTTCTTC,CASSGVRQAFGENEQFF
TRBV9,-,TRBJ2-7,-,14,TGTGCCAGCAGCGCACCCCTCTCGGGCAACGAGCAGTACTTC,CASSAPLSGNEQYF
TRBV28,-,TRBJ2-7,-,15,TGTGCCAGCAGTCCTGGACTGGCTACCTCCTACGAGCAGTACTTC,CASSPGLATSYEQYF
TRBV29-1,TRBD1,TRBJ1-2,-,12,TGCAGCGTTGGAGACAGGGCGGACGGCTACACCTTC,CSVGDRADGYTF
TRBV7-9,-,TRBJ2-1,-,15,TGTGCCAGCAGCTTGACAGCCGGAGAGGACAATGAGCAGTTCTTC,CASSLTAGEDNEQFF
TRBV7-8,-,TRBJ2-1,-,12,TGTGCCAGCAGCTTTAGTAGCGGTGAGCAGTTCTTC,CASSFSSGEQFF
TRBV7-6,TRBD1,TRBJ1-5,-,16,TGTGCCAGCAGCCCCGGGACAGCCTATAGCAATCAGCCCCAGCATTTT,CASSPGTAYSNQPQHF
TRBV27,-,TRBJ2-7,few,13,TGTGCCAGCAGTTGGGACCGATCCTACGAGCAGTACTTC,CASSWDRSYEQYF
TRBV6-5,-,TRBJ1-2,-,14,TGTGCCAGCAGTGGACATCAGGATAACTATGGCTACACCTTC,CASSGHQDNYGYTF
TRBV6-5,-,TRBJ2-5,-,16,TGTGCCAGCAGTTTCCTAGGGAGCGGACCCCAAGAGACCCAGTACTTC,CASSFLGSGPQETQYF
TRBV27,-,TRBJ2-1,-,17,TGTGCCAGCAGTGCCCTAGAACTAGCATCCACCTACAATGAGCAGTTCTTC,CASSALELASTYNEQFF
TRBV27,-,TRBJ1-1,-,13,TGTGCCAGCAGTTTCGGGCTGAACACTGAAGCTTTCTTT,CASSFGLNTEAFF
TRBV5-8,-,TRBJ1-1,-,12,TGTGCCAGCAGCTTGTTAACAGGGGAAGCTTTCTTT,CASSLLTGEAFF
TRBV2,TRBD2,TRBJ2-2,-,17,TGTGCCAGCAGTGCTGGACTAGCGGGACTCAACACCGGGGAGCTGTTTTTT,CASSAGLAGLNTGELFF
TRBV10-3,-,TRBJ1-1,-,13,TGTGCCATCAGTGAGTCGATGCGTAACGAAGCTTTCTTT,CAISESMRNEAFF
TRBV9,-,TRBJ2-7,-,14,TGTGCCAGCAGCGTCGGACAGCGTACCGCCGAGCAGTACTTC,CASSVGQRTAEQYF
TRBV4-3,-,TRBJ2-7,-,16,TGCGCCAGCAGCCAACCTCGGATTCGGGGGTCCTACGAGCAGTACTTC,CASSQPRIRGSYEQYF
TRBV19,-,TRBJ1-2,-,15,TGTGCCAGTAGTATAGATCTTGAGGCTAACTATGGCTACACCTTC,CASSIDLEANYGYTF
TRBV28,TRBD1,TRBJ1-1,-,14,TGTGCCAGCAGTTTATTGCAGGGGGAGACTGAAGCTTTCTTT,CASSLLQGETEAFF
TRBV27,-,TRBJ1-4,once,17,TGTGCCAGCAGTGCCTACCGTCCAGGGTTACGGGATGAAAAACTGTTTTTT,CASSAYRPGLRDEKLFF
TRBV10-3,TRBD1,TRBJ1-5,-,14,TGTGCCATCAGCCCCACAGGGGAGAACCAGCCCCAGCATTTT,CAISPTGENQPQHF
TRBV19,-,TRBJ2-3,-,16,TGTGCCAGTAAGGGTTTTGGACAGTCACGCACAGATACGCAGTATTTT,CASKGFGQSRTDTQYF
TRBV7-9,-,TRBJ2-7,-,13,TGTGCCAGCAGCTCAACATACTCCTACGAGCAGTACTTC,CASSSTYSYEQYF
TRBV28,TRBD1,TRBJ2-7,-,15,TGTGCCAGCAGCGACCGGGACAGCTACCCCTACGAGCAGTACTTC,CASSDRDSYPYEQYF
TRBV30,-,TRBJ1-5,-,13,TGTGCCTGGAGTGGGGGGGCTTCTCAGCCCCAGCATTTT,CAWSGGASQPQHF
TRBV27,-,TRBJ2-5,-,13,TGTGCCAGCAGTACCACCGCTCAAGAGACCCAGTACTTC,CASSTTAQETQYF
TRBV19,-,TRBJ2-5,once,11,TGTGCCAGTAGGCATCAAGAGACCCAGTACTTC,CASRHQETQYF
TRBV27,-,TRBJ2-2,-,13,TGTGCCAGCAGTCTCAGGGGTCCCGGGGAGCTGTTTTTT,CASSLRGPGELFF
TRBV13,-,TRBJ2-7,-,16,TGTGCCAGCAGCTTAGGGGGCGGCAGGAGCTCCTACGAGCAGTACTTC,CASSLGGGRSSYEQYF
TRBV7-6,-,TRBJ2-3,-,15,TGTGCCAGCAGCTTACCGGGGCATAGCACAGATACGCAGTATTTT,CASSLPGHSTDTQYF
TRBV19,-,TRBJ2-1,-,14,TGTGCCAGTAGTATGTACGCAACGGTCTATGAGCAGTTCTTC,CASSMYATVYEQFF
TRBV19,-,TRBJ2-3,-,19,TGTGCCAGTAGTCCCCTAACAATCTTAGACAGAACTAGCACAGATACGCAGTATTTT,CASSPLTILDRTSTDTQYF
TRBV11-2,-,TRBJ2-7,-,11,TGTGCCAGCAGCACCTCGGGGGTGCCTATATTC,CASSTSGVPIF
TRBV28,-,TRBJ2-1,-,13,TGTGCCAGCAGCCGGATAGGGTACAATGAGCAGTTCTTC,CASSRIGYNEQFF
TRBV7-9,TRBD1,TRBJ2-3,-,19,TGTGCCAGCAGCATACCGACAGGACTACAGGGGGTAGGGACAGATACGCAGTATTTT,CASSIPTGLQGVGTDTQYF
TRBV11-3,-,TRBJ2-3,-,13,TGTGCCAGCAGCTTAAAGGGGGACTCTATGGCGTATTTT,CASSLKGDSMAYF
TRBV2,TRBD2,TRBJ2-1,-,16,TGTGCCAGCAGTCCGGCCACCTATAGCGGGACCAATGAGCAGTTCTTC,CASSPATYSGTNEQFF
TRBV28,-,TRBJ1-2,-,13,TGTGCCAGCAGTTTCCGGCAGGACTATGGCTACACCTTC,CASSFRQDYGYTF
TRBV27,-,TRBJ1-5,-,14,TGTGCCAGCAGTCCGCAAGGCTCGTTTCAGCCCCAGCATTTT,CASSPQGSFQPQHF
TRBV28,-,TRBJ2-3,-,14,TGTGCCAGCAGCAGGACAGAGCCCACAGATACGCAGTATTTT,CASSRTEPTDTQYF
TRBV9,TRBD2,TRBJ2-7,-,16,TGTGCCAGCAGCGTAACCCCGACTAGCGCTTTCTACGAGCAGTACTTC,CASSVTPTSAFYEQYF